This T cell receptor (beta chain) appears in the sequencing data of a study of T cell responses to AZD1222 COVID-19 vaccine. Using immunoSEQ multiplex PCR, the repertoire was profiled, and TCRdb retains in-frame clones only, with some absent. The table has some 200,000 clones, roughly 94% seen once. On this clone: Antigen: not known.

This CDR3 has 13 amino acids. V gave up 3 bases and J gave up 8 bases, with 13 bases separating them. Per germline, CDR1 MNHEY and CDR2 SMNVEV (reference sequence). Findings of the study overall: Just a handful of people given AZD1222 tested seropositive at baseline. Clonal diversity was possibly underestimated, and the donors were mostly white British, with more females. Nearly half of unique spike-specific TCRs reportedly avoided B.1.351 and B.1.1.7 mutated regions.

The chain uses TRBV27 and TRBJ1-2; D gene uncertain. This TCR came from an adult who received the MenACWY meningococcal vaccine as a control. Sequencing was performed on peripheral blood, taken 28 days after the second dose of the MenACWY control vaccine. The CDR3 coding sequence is TGTGCCAGCAGTTTCGGACCCGGCGCGGGCTACACCTTC. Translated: CASSFGPGAGYTF.